These 7 T cell receptor beta chains came from one sample sequenced in a study of blood T cell repertoires in COVID-19. Assay used: immunoSEQ multiplex PCR; TCRdb lists only in-frame clones, some missing. Of about 80,000 clones detected, roughly 80% appear once; the ten largest clones hold more than 10%. Sequenced material: peripheral blood. The receptors come from a woman between 40 and 55 years old with active or convalescent COVID-19.

This clone was observed once. V usage is TRBV6-6 and J usage is TRBJ2-5, with TRBD1 matching over 7 bases. CDR1 and CDR2 (germline): MNHNY, SVGAGI (reference sequence). With V trimmed by 2 bases and J by 5 bases, 8 bases remained unmatched. This CDR3 has 15 residues. The CDR3: CASSYLQGVGETQYF. The CDR3 DNA sequence: TGTGCCAGCAGTTACCTTCAGGGGGTGGGGGAGACCCAGTACTTC.

The chain has TRBV3-1 (or the pseudogene TRBV3-2) and TRBJ2-2; TRBD2 matches 7 bases. The CDR3 sequence is 15 residues long. From germline, CDR1 is LGHDT and CDR2 YNNKEL (reference sequence). V shed 3 bases and J 6 bases; nucleotides not matched to a gene: 7. CDR3 DNA sequence: TGTGCCAGCAGCCACTCGTGGGAGGGCGCCGGGGAGCTGTTTTTT. Protein: CASSHSWEGAGELFF.

The chain couples TRBV10-3 to TRBJ1-2; the match to TRBD1 covers 7 bases. With 9 bases clipped from V and 6 bases from J, the junction kept 10 bases outside the gene matches. Per the germline V gene, CDR1 is ENHRY and CDR2 is SYGVKD. CDR3 length equals 13 residues. The CDR3 here is CAINRGGANGYTF. In nucleotides, the CDR3 is TGTGCCATTAACAGGGGAGGCGCTAATGGCTACACCTTC.

The chain joins TRBV2 to TRBJ1-1; tentatively, D is TRBD1 (5 bases). This CDR3 comprises 14 residues. Trimming stripped 9 bases from V and 2 bases from J, with 16 bases between. Germline V lookup: CDR1 SNHLY, CDR2 FYNNEI. Written as DNA, the CDR3 is TGTGCCAGGACGGGGGGGGATCTTAACACTGAAGCTTTCTTT. It yields the protein CARTGGDLNTEAFF. The entire variable domain, with the rest obtained from reference TRBV2 and TRBJ1-1, is as follows: EPEVTQTPSHQVTQMGQEVILRCVPISNHLYFYWYRQILGQKVEFLVSFYNNEISEKSEIFDDQFSVERPDGSNFTLKIRSTKLEDSAMYFCARTGGDLNTEAFFGQGTRLTVV.

The chain has TRBV28 and TRBJ1-5, with D hard to call. The CDR3 is 12 residues long. Germline CDR1 is MDHEN and CDR2 is SYDVKM. Trimming took off 2 bases at V and 6 bases at J, with 5 bases between the two ends. The CDR3 protein is CASSLTFQPQHF. As DNA, the CDR3 is TGTGCCAGCAGTTTAACTTTTCAGCCCCAGCATTTT. The whole variable domain, remainder taken from reference TRBV28 and TRBJ1-5, is DVKVTQSSRYLVKRTGEKVFLECVQDMDHENMFWYRQDPGLGLRLIYFSYDVKMKEKGDIPEGYSVSREKKERFSLILESASTNQTSMYLCASSLTFQPQHFGDGTRLSIL.

This chain connects TRBV5-6 to TRBJ2-7; 7 nucleotides agree with TRBD1. J gave up 0 bases and V 4 bases, and 1 base lay outside the gene matches. CDR3 length: 13 residues. Germline V gene sequence: CDR1 SGHDT, CDR2 YYEEEE. The CDR3: CASSPGGSYEQYF. CDR3 nucleotides: TGTGCCAGCAGCCCAGGGGGCTCCTACGAGCAGTACTTC.

This chain uses TRBV28 with TRBJ1-2, with 10 bases aligning to TRBD1. Germline CDR1 and CDR2: MDHEN and SYDVKM. J was trimmed by 8 bases and V by 6 bases; bases with no gene match: 9. This CDR3 is 14 amino acids long. The CDR3 here is CASRLPGTGVGYTF. The CDR3 DNA is TGTGCCAGCAGACTTCCAGGGACAGGGGTCGGCTACACCTTC.